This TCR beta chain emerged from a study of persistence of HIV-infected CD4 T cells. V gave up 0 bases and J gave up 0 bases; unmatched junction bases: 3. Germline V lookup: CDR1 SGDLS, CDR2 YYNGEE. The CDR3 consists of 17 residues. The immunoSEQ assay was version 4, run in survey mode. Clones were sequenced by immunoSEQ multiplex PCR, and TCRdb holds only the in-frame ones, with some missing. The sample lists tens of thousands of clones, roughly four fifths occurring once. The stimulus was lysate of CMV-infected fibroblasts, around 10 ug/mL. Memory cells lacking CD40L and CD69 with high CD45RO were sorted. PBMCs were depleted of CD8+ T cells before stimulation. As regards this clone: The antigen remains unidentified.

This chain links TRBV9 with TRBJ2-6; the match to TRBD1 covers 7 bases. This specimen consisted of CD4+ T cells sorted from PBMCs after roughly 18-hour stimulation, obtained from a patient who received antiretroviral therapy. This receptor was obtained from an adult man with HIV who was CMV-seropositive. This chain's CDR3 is CASSVGTGPSGANVLTF. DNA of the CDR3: TGTGCCAGCAGCGTAGGGACAGGACCCTCTGGGGCCAACGTCCTGACTTTC.